A selection of T cell receptor beta chains follows, all from one sample in a study of Graves' ophthalmopathy and Graves' hyperthyroidism. MiXCR, applied by TCRdb to the multiplex PCR reads, yields one record per CDR3 protein. Seen here are around 1,000,000 distinct CDR3 sequences, 35% to 40% observed once, and the top ten hold 11%. Sequencing was performed on peripheral blood or thyroid tissue (not recorded which). The receptors here all came from an adult man with Graves' hyperthyroidism. CDR3s include the opening cysteine and the closing phenylalanine or tryptophan. Each record gives: V gene, clone size, D gene, J gene, CDR3 DNA, CDR3 protein. D genes are given only for firm matches. A clone size is listed for some rows: how often the clone was seen (once, few, many), or a class if it is expanded.

TRBV2,NA,NA,TRBJ2-6,TGTGCCAGCAGAGTCCAGGACAGGGCCAACGTCCTGACTTTC,CASRVQDRANVLTF
TRBV29-1,many,TRBD1,TRBJ2-5,TGCAGCGGCGGAGGACAGGGCGCGGAGACCCAGTACTTC,CSGGGQGAETQYF
TRBV10-3,many,NA,TRBJ1-5,TGTGCCATCAGTTCAGGGGATGGGCCTGGAGGGCCCCAGCATTTT,CAISSGDGPGGPQHF
TRBV20-1,many,NA,TRBJ1-2,TGCAGAATCCCAAAAGACAGTTTCTATGGCTACACCTTC,CRIPKDSFYGYTF
TRBV7-2,NA,TRBD1,TRBJ2-7,TGTGCCAGCAGCTACTCCTGGGACAGCTACGAGCAGTACTTC,CASSYSWDSYEQYF
TRBV2,NA,NA,TRBJ2-6,TGTGCCAGCAGTGACGGGGACATCTCTGGGGCCAACGTCCTGACTTTC,CASSDGDISGANVLTF
TRBV12-3/TRBV12-4,many,NA,TRBJ1-2,TGTGCCAGCAGTTTGGGACGGGGGGGGCGAGAGGACTATGGCTACACCTTC,CASSLGRGGREDYGYTF
TRBV9,few,TRBD2,TRBJ2-2,TGTGCCAGCAGCGGGCATTCTTCGGCGGGAGGGCGGACCGGGGAGCTGTTTTTT,CASSGHSSAGGRTGELFF
TRBV19,once,TRBD1,TRBJ2-2,TGTGCCAGTAGTATTGGGACAGGGGCCGGGGAGCTGTTTTTT,CASSIGTGAGELFF
TRBV12-3/TRBV12-4,few,NA,TRBJ2-3,TGTGCCAGCAGTTTGGGGGTGGGGGATACGCAGTATTTT,CASSLGVGDTQYF
TRBV7-3,NA,NA,TRBJ2-5,TGTGCCAGCAGTAGGCGTGAGGGGGAGACCCAGTACTTC,CASSRREGETQYF
TRBV5-1,NA,NA,TRBJ1-2,TGCGCCAGCAGCTCGTCCCGGCGGGCCTATGGCTACACCTTC,CASSSSRRAYGYTF
TRBV6-4,few,NA,TRBJ2-7,TGTGCCAGAAGGACACGCGGGCAGTACTTC,CARRTRGQYF
TRBV20-1,few,TRBD1,TRBJ1-1,TGCAGTGCTAGAGGGGGACAGGGACGGACTGAAGCTTTCTTT,CSARGGQGRTEAFF
TRBV20-1,NA,NA,TRBJ2-7,TGCAGTGCAGAGACGGGGAGGTACGAGCAGTACTTC,CSAETGRYEQYF
TRBV9,few,NA,TRBJ2-7,TGTGCCAGCAGCCCTCAGGCGACCCACGAGCAGTACTTC,CASSPQATHEQYF
TRBV7-8,many,NA,TRBJ2-7,TGTGCCAGCATGGGGGGAAGGTCCTACGAGCAGTACTTC,CASMGGRSYEQYF
TRBV5-1,NA,TRBD1,TRBJ2-5,TGCGCCAGCAGCCTAGGGACAGCAACCTTACAAGAGACCCAGTACTTC,CASSLGTATLQETQYF
TRBV4-1,NA,NA,TRBJ1-4,TGCGCCAGCAGCCAAGTTTTGGCAGCTACTAATGAAAAACTGTTTTTT,CASSQVLAATNEKLFF
TRBV12-3/TRBV12-4,NA,NA,TRBJ2-5,TGTGCCAGCAGGGGTAGAAGCGGGGACACCGGGGAGACCCAGTACTTC,CASRGRSGDTGETQYF
TRBV12-3/TRBV12-4,NA,NA,TRBJ2-1,TGTGCCAGCAGCCTCCCGGGGGTCAGTGAGCAGTTCTTC,CASSLPGVSEQFF
TRBV5-1,NA,TRBD1,TRBJ2-5,TGCGCCAGCAGCCCTGGGGCAGGGGGCCTCCAAGAGACCCAGTACTTC,CASSPGAGGLQETQYF
TRBV5-6,many,NA,TRBJ1-4,TGTGCCAGCAGCTTGGGGGGCAGCGGGGTTCGGTTTTTT,CASSLGGSGVRFF
TRBV14,many,TRBD1,TRBJ1-1,TGTGCCAGCAGCCTCATGGGACAGTTGAACACTGAAGCTTTCTTT,CASSLMGQLNTEAFF
TRBV10-3,few,NA,TRBJ2-2,TGTGCCATCAGTACAGTGGGGGGCACCGGGGAGCTGTTTTTT,CAISTVGGTGELFF
TRBV19,few,NA,TRBJ1-2,TGTGCCAGTTCAAGGGGAAGGACAGCCTATGGCTACACCTTC,CASSRGRTAYGYTF